This section outlines one T cell receptor beta chain sequence together with its context. Germline V gene lookup returns CDR1 MNHEY and CDR2 SMNVEV (reference sequence). Trimming shortened V by 5 bases and J by 0 bases, and 14 bases separated the two germline ends. The CDR3 runs to 17 residues. The sample is drawn from a study of Graves' ophthalmopathy and Graves' hyperthyroidism. Other autoimmune diseases, uncontrolled infections, pregnancy or lactation led to the exclusion of patients. Orbital computed tomography, thyroid ultrasound, TRAb, serum thyroxine and clinical symptoms formed the basis of diagnosis. Investigators amplified TCR beta CDR3 regions from RNA transcripts. The library came from an HTBI-primed first-round RT-PCR and a second-round multiplex PCR. TCRdb re-called the multiplex PCR reads through MiXCR, storing one row per CDR3 protein. The sample has about 480,000 distinct CDR3 sequences; approximately 15% are singletons.

The chain links TRBV27 to TRBJ1-6; TRBD1 is a possible D gene (5 bases). The sample comprised blood. The sequence came from a woman aged 30 to 39 with Graves' ophthalmopathy. Here the CDR3 reads CASSAPGTSSYNSPLHF. The DNA for the CDR3 is TGTGCCAGCAGTGCTCCAGGGACCAGCTCCTATAATTCACCCCTCCACTTT.